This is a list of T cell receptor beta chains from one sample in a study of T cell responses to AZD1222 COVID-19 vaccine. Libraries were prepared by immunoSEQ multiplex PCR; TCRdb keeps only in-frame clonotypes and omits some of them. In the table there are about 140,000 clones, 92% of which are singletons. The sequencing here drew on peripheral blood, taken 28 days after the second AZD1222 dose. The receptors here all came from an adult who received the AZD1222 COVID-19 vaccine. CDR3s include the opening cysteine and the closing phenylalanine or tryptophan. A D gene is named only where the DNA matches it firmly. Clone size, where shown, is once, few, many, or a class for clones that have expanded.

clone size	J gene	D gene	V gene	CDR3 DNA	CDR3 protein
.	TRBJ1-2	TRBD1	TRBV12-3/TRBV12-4	TGTGCCAGCAGCTGGGACAGGGGCTATGGCTACACCTTC	CASSWDRGYGYTF
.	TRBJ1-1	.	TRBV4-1	TGCGCCAGCACCCTGGGCAGGGGCATGAACACTGAAGCTTTCTTT	CASTLGRGMNTEAFF
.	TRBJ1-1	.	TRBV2	TGTGCCAGCAGTTCAATGGAGATGAACACTGAAGCTTTCTTT	CASSSMEMNTEAFF
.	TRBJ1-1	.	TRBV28	TGTGCCAGCAGTGAGACGGGCACTGAAGCTTTCTTT	CASSETGTEAFF
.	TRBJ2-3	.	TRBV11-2	TGTGCCAGCAGCCTTACGACAGCTAACGGTTACACAGATACGCAGTATTTT	CASSLTTANGYTDTQYF
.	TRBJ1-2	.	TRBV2	TGTGCCAGCAGTGAACACTATGGCTACACCTTC	CASSEHYGYTF
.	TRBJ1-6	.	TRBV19	TGTGCCAGTAGTACCGGGACGCCGAGTTCACCCCTCCACTTT	CASSTGTPSSPLHF
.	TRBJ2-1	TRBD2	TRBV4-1	TGCGCCAGCAGCCAAGAGGCAGCGGGAGAAAAGCAGTTCTTC	CASSQEAAGEKQFF
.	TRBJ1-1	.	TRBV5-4	TGTGCCAGCAGCTTGGCCGCAGGGGTGGGAAACACTGAAGCTTTCTTT	CASSLAAGVGNTEAFF
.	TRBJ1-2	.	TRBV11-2	TGTGCCAGCAGCTCGTCCGGGCCTTTGAGGGGCTATGGCTACACCTTC	CASSSSGPLRGYGYTF
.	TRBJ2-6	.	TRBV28	TGTGCCAGCAGTCCACGTGAGAGGTCTGGGGCCAACGTCCTGACTTTC	CASSPRERSGANVLTF
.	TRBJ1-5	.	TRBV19	TGTGCCAGTAACGACAGGAAAAGCTACAATCAGCCCCAGCATTTT	CASNDRKSYNQPQHF
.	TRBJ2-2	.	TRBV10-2	TGCGCCAGCACTACGGTCACCGGGGAGCTGTTTTTT	CASTTVTGELFF
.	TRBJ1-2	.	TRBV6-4	TGTGCCAACCTAACCCGGCGGACTAACTATGGCTACACCTTC	CANLTRRTNYGYTF
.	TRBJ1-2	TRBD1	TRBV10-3	TGTGCCATCAGTGAGTCGGTGGGACAGGACAACCCCTATGGCTACACCTTC	CAISESVGQDNPYGYTF
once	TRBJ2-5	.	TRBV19	TGTGCCAGTAGTACCGGGACACAAGAGACCCAGTACTTC	CASSTGTQETQYF
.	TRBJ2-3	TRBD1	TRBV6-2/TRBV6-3	TGTGCCAGCAGTCGCGTGGCGGGACAGGGCCCAGATACGCAGTATTTT	CASSRVAGQGPDTQYF
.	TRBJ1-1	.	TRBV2	TGTGCCAGCAGTAGCCAGACAGGAATTGAGAACACTGAAGCTTTCTTT	CASSSQTGIENTEAFF
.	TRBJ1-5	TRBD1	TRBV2	TGTGCCGGAGGACAGGGGACGAATCAGCCCCAGCATTTT	CAGGQGTNQPQHF
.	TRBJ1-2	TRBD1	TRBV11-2	TGTGCCAGCAGCTCAATCGGACAGGGGGCCTCTGGCTACACCTTC	CASSSIGQGASGYTF
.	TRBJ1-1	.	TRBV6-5	TGTGCCAGCAGTTTTGGGGGAGCGAACACTGAAGCTTTCTTT	CASSFGGANTEAFF
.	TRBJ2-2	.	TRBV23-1	TGCGCCAGCCCCTGGCGTGGGCCCGGGGAGCTGTTTTTT	CASPWRGPGELFF
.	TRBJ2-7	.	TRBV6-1	TGTGCCAGCAGTGAAGGGTCCGGCTGGGTGGGTTCCTACGAGCAGTACTTC	CASSEGSGWVGSYEQYF
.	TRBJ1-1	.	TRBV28	TGTGCCAGCAGTTTCGGTCAGACCTTGAACACTGAAGCTTTCTTT	CASSFGQTLNTEAFF
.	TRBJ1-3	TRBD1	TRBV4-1	TGCGCCAGCAGCCAAGATCGGACAGGAGGGGGAGGAAACACCATATATTTT	CASSQDRTGGGGNTIYF
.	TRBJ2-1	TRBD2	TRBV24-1	TGTGCCACCAGCAGCGGGGGCTCCTACAATGAGCAGTTCTTC	CATSSGGSYNEQFF
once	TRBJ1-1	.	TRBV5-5	TGTGCCAGCAGCTTGGAGGGGAAGAACACTGAAGCTTTCTTT	CASSLEGKNTEAFF
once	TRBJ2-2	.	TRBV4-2	TGTGCCAGCAGCCAAGGCCCGGTAGGGGCGGGCACCGGGGAGCTGTTTTTT	CASSQGPVGAGTGELFF
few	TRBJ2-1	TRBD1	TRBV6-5	TGTGCCAGCAGTCCGGGACAGGGGGAATACAATGAGCAGTTCTTC	CASSPGQGEYNEQFF
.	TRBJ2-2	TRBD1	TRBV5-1	TGCGCCAGCAGCAGGGACAGGGGAGCCACCGGGGAGCTGTTTTTT	CASSRDRGATGELFF
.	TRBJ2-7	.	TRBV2	TGTGCCAGCAGTAAAGACAGACGCTACGAGCAGTACTTC	CASSKDRRYEQYF
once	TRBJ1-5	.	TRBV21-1	TGTGCCAGCATTAGGCAGATGCAGCCCCAGCATTTT	CASIRQMQPQHF
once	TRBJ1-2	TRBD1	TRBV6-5	TGTGCCAGCAGTTACTCGACAGGGGTAGGCTATGGCTACACCTTC	CASSYSTGVGYGYTF
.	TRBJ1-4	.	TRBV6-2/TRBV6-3	TGTGCCAGCAGTCTTCCCGGGTTAAAACTGTTTTTT	CASSLPGLKLFF